This record covers a single T cell receptor beta chain. The antigen remains unidentified. At one end the junction does not follow the germline gene, possibly because of a read error. The PCR contained 60 Vbeta and 13 Jbeta primers. Produced via immunoSEQ multiplex PCR; TCRdb's table is partial and in-frame only. This sample has about 120,000 clones; approximately 74% occur once, and the top ten carry 4%. The data stem from a study of cytomegalovirus exposure and HLA in healthy donors. Whole-study results and caveats: There were a few CMV-associated chains whose specificity for CMV antigens was confirmed in vitro. CMV serostatus stood as the only immune exposure information on hand. Later analysis identified several of the most significant clusters that appeared linked to common viral pathogens.

Germline CDR1 MNHEY, CDR2 SMNVEV (reference sequence). The CDR3 is 14 residues long. Input material: PBMCs. The receptor's source is a man in his forties in good health and CMV-seropositive. The chain carries TRBV27 and TRBJ1-3; no firm D call. In DNA, the CDR3 is TGTGCCAGCAGTTTAAGAGGATCCGGAAACGCCATATATTTT. Translation: CASSLRGSGNAIYF.